These 16 T cell receptor beta chains share one sample of origin, sequenced in a study of regulatory T cells in long-lasting Graves disease. Construction of the TCR beta libraries employed iRepertoire HTBI primers in conjunction with Arm-PCR of CDR3 regions. TCRdb re-analysed the multiplex PCR reads in MiXCR, keeping a single row per CDR3 protein. The sample has 600,000 to 650,000 distinct CDR3 sequences, less than 20% seen once; the top ten hold 15% to 20%. This sample's time point: newly diagnosed GD, antithyroid drugs for less than 3 months. From PBMCs, RNA was extracted and then used to make the TCR library. This sample also appeared in a second study, on T cells in Graves' hyperthyroidism and ophthalmopathy.

The material sequenced was peripheral blood mononuclear cells (PBMCs), taken at new diagnosis, from a patient treated with antithyroid drugs. Source of these receptors: a woman aged 25 to 45 with Graves disease.

This clonotype was detected many times. Here the CDR3 reads CASSLGQGSFF. CDR3 sequence (DNA): TGTGCCAGCAGCCTGGGACAGGGATCATTCTTC. This chain uses TRBV3-1 with TRBJ2-1; TRBD1 aligns across 9 bases. The CDR3 is made up of 11 amino acids. Germline CDR1 and CDR2: LGHDT and YNNKEL (reference sequence). Losses at the gene ends were 4 bases for V and 16 bases for J; bases not matched to a gene: 5.

This clonotype was seen ten or more times. The chain joins TRBV11-2 to TRBJ2-7, with D tentatively TRBD2 (5 bases). In germline, CDR1 is SGHAT, CDR2 FQNNGV. Between the trimmed V and J ends, which lost 5 bases and 2 bases, there was a span of 13 bases. The CDR3 extends over 14 amino acids. CDR3 in DNA: TGTGCCAGCAGCACGCGATACGGGACCTACGAGCAGTACTTC. This encodes CASSTRYGTYEQYF.

This clonotype was detected ten times or more. The chain recombines TRBV18 with TRBJ1-4, with TRBD1 as a possible D gene (5 bases). Germline V lookup: CDR1 KGHSH, CDR2 LQKENI. V lost 5 bases, J lost 0 bases, and 7 bases lay in between. CDR3 length equals 14 residues. The CDR3 reads CASSDSATNEKLFF. CDR3 nucleotides: TGTGCCAGCTCAGACAGTGCAACTAATGAAAAACTGTTTTTT.

Many counts were recorded for this clonotype. The rearrangement joins TRBV28 to TRBJ2-5; TRBD1 matches 9 bases. Germline V gene data show CDR1 as MDHEN and CDR2 as SYDVKM. This CDR3 region has 15 residues. Losses at the gene ends were 6 bases for V and 5 bases for J; bases not matched to a gene: 10. CDR3 residues: CASSKPPGTGETQYF. As DNA, the CDR3 is TGTGCCAGCAGCAAACCCCCCGGGACAGGGGAGACCCAGTACTTC.

This clonotype was seen a few times. The genes are TRBV9 and TRBJ1-6; no definite D call. The CDR3 length is 13 residues. Trimming left V 3 bases short and J 10 bases short, with 11 bases between. Germline V CDR1 and CDR2: SGDLS, YYNGEE. For the CDR3, the DNA is TGTGCCAGCAGCGCGAAGGTTGGCTCACCCCTCCACTTT. Translation: CASSAKVGSPLHF.

This clonotype was detected many times. V usage is TRBV27 and J usage is TRBJ1-5; TRBD1 agrees at 7 bases. This CDR3 is built from 16 residues. Per germline, CDR1 MNHEY and CDR2 SMNVEV (reference sequence). Losses at the gene ends were 6 bases for V and 1 base for J; bases not matched to a gene: 9. Written as DNA, the CDR3 is TGTGCCAGCAGCTCCTCCGACAGGGTCAGCAATCAGCCCCAGCATTTT. The encoded protein is CASSSSDRVSNQPQHF.

Note on this clonotype: This may be a read error: a much more frequent sequence differs by one nucleotide. This chain joins TRBV28 and TRBJ1-2, with no clear D. The V end lost 6 bases, the J end lost 4 bases, and 18 bases lay between the germline ends. The germline V gene encodes CDR1 MDHEN and CDR2 SYDVKM. The CDR3 spans 15 residues. The CDR3 bases are TGTGCCAGCAGCCTGATACTGGGTAACACCTATGGCTACACCTTC. The encoded protein is CASSLILGNTYGYTF.

This clonotype has only a few counts. CDR3 nucleotide sequence: TGCAGCGTTCTCGGCCAGGGGGCGAACACTGAAGCTTTCTTT. Translation gives CSVLGQGANTEAFF. The chain combines TRBV29-1 with TRBJ1-1; 8 positions match TRBD1. The CDR3 is 14 amino acids. Per the germline V gene, CDR1 is SQVTM and CDR2 is ANQGSEA. V shed 5 bases, J shed 1 base, and the junction held 6 bases outside the gene matches.

This clonotype occurred many times. The genes are TRBV27 and TRBJ2-7, with TRBD1 matching over 7 bases. The germline gives CDR1 MNHEY, CDR2 SMNVEV (reference sequence). There are 13 residues in the CDR3. The trim removed 4 bases at V and 3 bases at J, leaving 3 bases unmatched. Here the CDR3 DNA reads TGTGCCAGCAGTTCCGGGACAGACTACGAGCAGTACTTC. Protein product: CASSSGTDYEQYF.

This clonotype showed up many times. The chain is built from TRBV5-1 and TRBJ1-1, with 8 bases matching TRBD1. V dropped 3 bases and J dropped 1; count of bases not matched to a gene: 2. This CDR3 region has 14 residues. CDR1 is SGHRS and CDR2 is YFSETQ in the germline V gene. The CDR3 nucleotides read TGCGCCAGCAGCTATGACAGGGGGAACACTGAAGCTTTCTTT. Amino acid sequence: CASSYDRGNTEAFF.

Many counts were recorded for this clonotype. The chain links TRBV6-1 to TRBJ2-2; TRBD1 might be the D (5 bases). CDR1 and CDR2 (germline): MNHNS, SASEGT. V shed 6 bases and J shed 0 bases, with 17 bases lying between them. This CDR3 has 17 residues. The CDR3 coding sequence is TGTGCCAGCAGAACTTTTGGTGGGGCCGCGAACACCGGGGAGCTGTTTTTT. Translation gives CASRTFGGAANTGELFF.

The rearrangement joins TRBV18 to TRBJ2-1, with 10 bases lining up with TRBD1. Germline V gene lookup returns CDR1 KGHSH and CDR2 LQKENI. Trimming cost V 3 bases and J 5 bases; bases outside gene matches: 4. The CDR3 consists of 15 residues. The CDR3 sequence is CASSPYGQGDNEQFF. Written as DNA, the CDR3 is TGTGCCAGCTCACCCTACGGACAGGGGGACAATGAGCAGTTCTTC.

This clonotype was recorded at least ten times. V gene TRBV28 combines with J gene TRBJ1-6, with D tentatively TRBD1 (6 bases). Germline assignment: CDR1 MDHEN and CDR2 SYDVKM. This CDR3 contains 16 residues. With 9 bases removed from V and 0 bases from J, the gap between germline ends came to 15 bases. For the CDR3, the DNA is TGTGCCAGTTACGGGGGGACAAGCTCCTATAATTCACCCCTCCACTTT. Protein sequence: CASYGGTSSYNSPLHF.

This clonotype showed up many times. This rearrangement joins TRBV7-9 to TRBJ1-3; D is uncertain. The germline V and J ends were trimmed by 2 bases and 4 bases, with 9 bases remaining between them. Germline V gene data show CDR1 as SEHNR and CDR2 as FQNEAQ (reference sequence). The CDR3 has 14 amino acids. The CDR3 sequence: CASSLSISGNTIYF. The CDR3 DNA follows: TGTGCCAGCAGCTTATCCATATCCGGAAACACCATATATTTT.

The V call is TRBV2, the J call TRBJ1-5; no firm D call. This CDR3 is 15 amino acids long. CDR1 and CDR2 from the germline V gene are SNHLY and FYNNEI. The germline V and J ends were trimmed by 7 bases and 3 bases, with 16 bases remaining between them. The CDR3 DNA reads as TGTGCCAGCACTATAGACCGGACTTTCAATCAGCCCCAGCATTTT. Residues: CASTIDRTFNQPQHF.

This clonotype was recorded at least ten times. V usage is TRBV28 and J usage is TRBJ2-3; TRBD1 or TRBD2 may be the D gene (6 bases each). Germline CDR1 MDHEN, CDR2 SYDVKM. Trimming pared 6 bases from V and 0 bases from J, leaving 28 bases between. This CDR3 spans 20 amino acids. The CDR3 DNA sequence: TGTGCCAGCAGAAGGGGGAGGCGGGTCGCATACCAAGATAGCACAGATACGCAGTATTTT. Translation: CASRRGRRVAYQDSTDTQYF. The variable domain in full, with the rest retrieved from reference TRBV28 and TRBJ2-3, is DVKVTQSSRYLVKRTGEKVFLECVQDMDHENMFWYRQDPGLGLRLIYFSYDVKMKEKGDIPEGYSVSREKKERFSLILESASTNQTSMYLCASRRGRRVAYQDSTDTQYFGPGTRLTVL.